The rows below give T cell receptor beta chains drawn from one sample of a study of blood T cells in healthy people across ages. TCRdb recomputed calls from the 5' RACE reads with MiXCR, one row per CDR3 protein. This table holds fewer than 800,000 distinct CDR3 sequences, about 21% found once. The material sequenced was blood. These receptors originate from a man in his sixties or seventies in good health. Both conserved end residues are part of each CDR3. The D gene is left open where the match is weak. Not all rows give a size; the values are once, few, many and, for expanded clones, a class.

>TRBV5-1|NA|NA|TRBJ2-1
TGCGCCAGCAGCTTGGACAGAATCAATGAGCAGTTCTTC
CASSLDRINEQFF
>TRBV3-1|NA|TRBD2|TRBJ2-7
TGTGCCAGCAGCCTGGGACTAGCGGGAGGGCCCGCCTACGAGCAGTACTTC
CASSLGLAGGPAYEQYF
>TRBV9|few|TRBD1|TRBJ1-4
TGTGCCAGCAGCGTAGGGACAGGCGGGGAAAAACTGTTTTTT
CASSVGTGGEKLFF
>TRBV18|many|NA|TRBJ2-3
TGTGCCAGCTCACCACCGGGGACCGACATCCGAGGCACAGATACGCAGTATTTT
CASSPPGTDIRGTDTQYF
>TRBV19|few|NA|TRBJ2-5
TGTGCCAGTAGAGGCTCAGGGGATCGAGAGACCCAGTACTTC
CASRGSGDRETQYF
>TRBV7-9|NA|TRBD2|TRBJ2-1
TGTGCCAGCAGTATAGGGACTAGCGGTAACAATGAGCAGTTCTTC
CASSIGTSGNNEQFF
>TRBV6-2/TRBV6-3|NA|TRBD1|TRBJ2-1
TGTGCCAGCGAACCGGGACAGGGGGATTTGAATGAGCAGTTCTTC
CASEPGQGDLNEQFF
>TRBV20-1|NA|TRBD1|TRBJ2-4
TGCAGTGCTCACAGGGGGACAGGGGAAAACATTCAGTACTTC
CSAHRGTGENIQYF
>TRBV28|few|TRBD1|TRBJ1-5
TGTGCCAGCAGTACGACAGGGCACTTATGGGCCCAGCATTTT
CASSTTGHLWAQHF
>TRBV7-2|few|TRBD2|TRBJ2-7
TGTGCCAGCAGCCTTGGGGGACTAGCGGGTACGAGCTCCTACGAGCAGTACTTC
CASSLGGLAGTSSYEQYF
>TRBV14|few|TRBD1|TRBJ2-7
TGTGCCAGCAGGGCACCGGGACAGAGGACCTACGAGCAGTACTTC
CASRAPGQRTYEQYF
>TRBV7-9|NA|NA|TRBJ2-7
TGTGCCAGCAGCTCCAGGGGTCCCACCTACGAGCAGTACTTC
CASSSRGPTYEQYF
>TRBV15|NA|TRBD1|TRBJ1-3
TGTGCCACCAGCAGGGACAGGGGCCCTGGAAACACCATATATTTT
CATSRDRGPGNTIYF
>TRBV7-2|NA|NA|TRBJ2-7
TGTGCCAGCAGCTTAGAAAGGACTACCTACCACGAGCAGTACTTC
CASSLERTTYHEQYF
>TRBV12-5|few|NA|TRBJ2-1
TGTGCTAGTGGTTTGACGTATGGTGAGCAGTTCTTC
CASGLTYGEQFF
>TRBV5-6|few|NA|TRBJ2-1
TGTGCCAGCAGCTCGCCGACCGCCGCGAATGAGCAGTTCTTC
CASSSPTAANEQFF
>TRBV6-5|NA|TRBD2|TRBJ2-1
TGTGCCAGCAGTCTATCCGGGACTAGATACAATGAGCAGTTCTTC
CASSLSGTRYNEQFF
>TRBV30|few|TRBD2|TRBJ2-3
TGTGCCTGGAGTGTTGGAGCGGGAGGTCGCGATACGCAGTATTTT
CAWSVGAGGRDTQYF
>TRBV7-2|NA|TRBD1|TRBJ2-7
TGTGCCAGCAGCGGGACAGGGGGCCTCTACGAGCAGTACTTC
CASSGTGGLYEQYF
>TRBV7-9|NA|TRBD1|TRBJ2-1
TGTGCCAGCAGTACCACAGGGGGAGACTCCTACAATGAGCAGTTCTTC
CASSTTGGDSYNEQFF
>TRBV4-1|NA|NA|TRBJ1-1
TGCGCCAGCAGCCAAGTGTATAACGGGCGGAACACTGAAGCTTTCTTT
CASSQVYNGRNTEAFF
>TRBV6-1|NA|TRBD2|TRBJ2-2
TGTGCCAGCAGTGAAGTTGGGGGGGATCACACCGGGGAGCTGTTTTTT
CASSEVGGDHTGELFF